This record looks at one T cell receptor beta chain sequence and its context. Its antigen is unknown. Assay used: immunoSEQ multiplex PCR; TCRdb lists only in-frame clones, some missing. Among 150,000 to 200,000 clones, roughly 86% were seen once, and the ten largest hold approximately 7.7%. These data belong to a study of cytomegalovirus exposure and HLA in healthy donors. Germline V gene data show CDR1 as GTSNPN and CDR2 as SVGIG (reference sequence). Deletions cut 0 bases from V and 3 bases from J, with 23 bases between. There are 18 residues in the CDR3. General study points: Both high specificity and high sensitivity reportedly marked the classifier's diagnosis of cytomegalovirus status.

Material for sequencing was PBMCs. The chain combines TRBV30 with TRBJ1-1; the D gene is possibly TRBD1 (6 bases). The sequence derives from a man in his thirties or forties in good health and CMV-seropositive. CDR3 residues: CAWSVRGRRAGKDTEAFF. DNA of the CDR3: TGTGCCTGGAGTGTCAGGGGAAGAAGGGCTGGAAAGGACACTGAAGCTTTCTTT.